The clone carrying this TCR beta chain was observed a few times. Antigen: not known. Using constant-segment primers, 5'RACE produced TCR alpha and TCR beta cDNA libraries carrying sample barcodes and UMIs. TCRdb fed the 5' RACE reads into MiXCR, producing one record per CDR3 protein. The table lists around 300,000 distinct CDR3 sequences, approximately 12% of them singletons, with around 21% in the top ten. These data originate in a study of T-cell memory formation after mild COVID-19. Overall study context: Clustering of TCRs was largely donor specific.

Notes on the study in general: Balance between CD4 and CD8 was seen in clones contracting day 15 to 85, and a CD4+ lean was seen in later expanders. The study detected some responding clones in pre-infection memory, suggesting cross-reactive memory joined.

The CDR3 is 14 amino acids. Germline V gene lookup returns CDR1 ENHRY and CDR2 SYGVKD. J gave up 9 bases and V 4 bases, and 10 bases lay outside the gene matches. Sequenced sample: PBMCs or a T cell subset sorted from them (not recorded which). The TCR was taken from a man between 18 and 35 years old who had mild COVID-19 (a few samples of this study predate the infection). Cell type and time point are not known. This chain joins TRBV10-3 and TRBJ1-1, with 8 bases identical to TRBD1. The CDR3 spells CAISGVGQGDQAFF. In DNA form, the CDR3 reads TGTGCCATCAGTGGGGTAGGACAGGGAGATCAAGCTTTCTTT.